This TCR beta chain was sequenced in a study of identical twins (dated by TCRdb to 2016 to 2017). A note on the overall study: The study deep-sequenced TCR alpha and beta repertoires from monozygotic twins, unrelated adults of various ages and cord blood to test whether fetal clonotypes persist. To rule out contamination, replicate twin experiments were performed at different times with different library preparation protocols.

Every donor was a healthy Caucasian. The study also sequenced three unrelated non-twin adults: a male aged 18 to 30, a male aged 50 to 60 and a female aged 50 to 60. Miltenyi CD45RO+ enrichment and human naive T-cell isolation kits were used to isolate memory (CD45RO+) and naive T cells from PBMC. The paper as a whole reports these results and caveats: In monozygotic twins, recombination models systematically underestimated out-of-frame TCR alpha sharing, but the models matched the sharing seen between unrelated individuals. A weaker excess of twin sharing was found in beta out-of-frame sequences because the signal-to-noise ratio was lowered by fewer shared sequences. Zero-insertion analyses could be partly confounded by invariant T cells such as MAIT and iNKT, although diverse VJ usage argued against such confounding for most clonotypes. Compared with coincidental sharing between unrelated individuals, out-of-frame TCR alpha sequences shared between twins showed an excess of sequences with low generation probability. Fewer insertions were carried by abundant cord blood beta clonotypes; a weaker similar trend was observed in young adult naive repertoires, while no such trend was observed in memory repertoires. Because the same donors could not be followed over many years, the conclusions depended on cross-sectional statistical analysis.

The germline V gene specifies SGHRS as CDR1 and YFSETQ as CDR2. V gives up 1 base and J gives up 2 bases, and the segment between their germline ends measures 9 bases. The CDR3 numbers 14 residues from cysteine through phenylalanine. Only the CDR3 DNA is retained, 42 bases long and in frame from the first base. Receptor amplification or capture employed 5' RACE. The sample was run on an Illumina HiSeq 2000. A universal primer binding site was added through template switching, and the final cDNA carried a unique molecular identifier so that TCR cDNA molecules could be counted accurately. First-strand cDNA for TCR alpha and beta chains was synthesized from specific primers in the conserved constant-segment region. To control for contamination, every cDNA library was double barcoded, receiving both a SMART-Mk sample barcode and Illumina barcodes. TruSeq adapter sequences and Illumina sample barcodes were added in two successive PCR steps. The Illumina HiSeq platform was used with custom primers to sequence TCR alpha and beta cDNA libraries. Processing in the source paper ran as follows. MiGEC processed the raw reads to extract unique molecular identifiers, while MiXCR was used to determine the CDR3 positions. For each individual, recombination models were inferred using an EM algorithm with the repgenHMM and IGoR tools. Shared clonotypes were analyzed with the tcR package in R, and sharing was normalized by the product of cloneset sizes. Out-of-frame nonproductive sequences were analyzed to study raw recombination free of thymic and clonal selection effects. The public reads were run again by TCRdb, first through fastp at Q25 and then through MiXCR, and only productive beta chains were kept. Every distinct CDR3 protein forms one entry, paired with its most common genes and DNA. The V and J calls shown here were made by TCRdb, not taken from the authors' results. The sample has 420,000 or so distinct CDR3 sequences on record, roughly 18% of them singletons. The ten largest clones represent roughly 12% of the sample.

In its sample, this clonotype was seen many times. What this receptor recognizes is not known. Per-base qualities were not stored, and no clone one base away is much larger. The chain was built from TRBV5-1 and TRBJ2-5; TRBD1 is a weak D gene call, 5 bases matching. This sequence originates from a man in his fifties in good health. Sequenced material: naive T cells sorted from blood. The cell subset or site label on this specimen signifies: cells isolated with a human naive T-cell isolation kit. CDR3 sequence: CASSLSGLQETQYF. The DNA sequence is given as TGCGCCAGCAGCTTGTCAGGGCTACAAGAGACCCAGTACTTC.